A single sample is the source of the 4 T cell receptor beta chains below, sequenced in a study of shared clonotypes between healthy human individuals. Some clones are missing from TCRdb's copy, which holds only in-frame ones; the method was immunoSEQ multiplex PCR. The table has 300,000 to 350,000 clones, 73% seen once. The sample taken for sequencing was memory CD4+ T cells sorted from blood. Sample subset: CD45RA-negative fraction. These receptors all stem from a man aged 30 to 39 in good health.

The chain combines TRBV15 with TRBJ2-2, with 7 bases fitting TRBD2. This CDR3 comprises 15 residues. Germline V lookup: CDR1 LNHNV, CDR2 YYDKDF (reference sequence). Germline trimming cut 5 bases from V and 4 bases from J; bases unmatched to any gene: 7. The DNA for the CDR3 is TGTGCCACCAGCGAGCCTAGCGGACCCACCGGGGAGCTGTTTTTT. Translated, it gives CATSEPSGPTGELFF.

This chain connects TRBV30 to TRBJ2-1; 7 nucleotides align to TRBD2. J lost 6 bases, V lost 5 bases, and 10 bases had no gene match. This CDR3 comprises 14 residues. CDR1 and CDR2 (germline): GTSNPN, SVGIG (reference sequence). The CDR3 reads CAWVRTSKFNEQFF. The DNA for the CDR3 is TGTGCCTGGGTTAGGACTAGTAAGTTCAATGAGCAGTTCTTC.

The chain employs TRBV2 and TRBJ2-7, with D perhaps matching TRBD1 (6 bases). Germline CDR1 reads SNHLY; CDR2 reads FYNNEI. The V end was cut by 1 base, the J end by 0 bases, with 7 bases between. This CDR3 spans 14 amino acids. The CDR3 is CASSEGTASYEQYF. The CDR3 DNA sequence: TGTGCCAGCAGTGAAGGGACAGCCTCCTACGAGCAGTACTTC.

The chain uses TRBV2 and TRBJ2-2, with D perhaps matching TRBD2 (5 bases). Trimming removed 6 bases from V and 3 bases from J, with 14 bases in between. Germline assignment: CDR1 SNHLY and CDR2 FYNNEI. CDR3 length: 15 amino acids. For the CDR3, the DNA is TGTGCCAGCAGAGACAAGCCCGGGGACACCGGGGAGCTGTTTTTT. This codes for CASRDKPGDTGELFF.